These T cell receptor beta chains were read from a single sample in a study of blood T cell repertoires in COVID-19. The method was immunoSEQ multiplex PCR; TCRdb's version includes in-frame clones alone and lacks a portion of them. The table has approximately 220,000 clones, 83% seen once. Sequencing input: PBMCs or T cells enriched from blood (not recorded which). The receptors derive from a woman aged 45-59 years who had been exposed to COVID-19. Each CDR3 is given with its conserved first and last residue. Expanded clones get a size class; other rows say once, few or many, or leave the size out.

abundance | v_gene | CDR3aa
. | TRBV7-9 | CASSPRDSRNTEAFF
once | TRBV19 | CASSSGGANTEAFF
. | TRBV7-2 | CASSFQRASEQYF
. | TRBV4-1 | CASATQETQYF
few | TRBV7-2 | CASSLRQGYETQYF
. | TRBV28 | CASSLSLALDTQYF
few | TRBV28 | CASSRESSGNTIYF
. | TRBV6-6 | CASSLAGANYGYTF
few | TRBV5-1 | CASSFTGNLGSPLHF
. | TRBV7-9 | CASSLETEGQGYTF
. | TRBV2 | CASSPDRFGNTIYF